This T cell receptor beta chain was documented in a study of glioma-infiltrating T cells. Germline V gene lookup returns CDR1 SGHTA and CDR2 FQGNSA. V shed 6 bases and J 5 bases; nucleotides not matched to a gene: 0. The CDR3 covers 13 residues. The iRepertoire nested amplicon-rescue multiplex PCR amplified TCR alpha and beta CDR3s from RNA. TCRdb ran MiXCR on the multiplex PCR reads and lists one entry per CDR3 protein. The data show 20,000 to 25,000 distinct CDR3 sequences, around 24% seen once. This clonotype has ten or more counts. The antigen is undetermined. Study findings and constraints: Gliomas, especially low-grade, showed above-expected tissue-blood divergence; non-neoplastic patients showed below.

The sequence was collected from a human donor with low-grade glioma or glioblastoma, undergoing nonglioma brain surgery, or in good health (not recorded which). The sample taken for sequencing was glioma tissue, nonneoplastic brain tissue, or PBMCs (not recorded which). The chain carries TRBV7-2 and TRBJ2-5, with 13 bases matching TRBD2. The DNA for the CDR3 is TGTGCCAGCAGGACTAGCGGGGGGGAGACCCAGTACTTC. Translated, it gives CASRTSGGETQYF.